Following are 6 T cell receptor beta chains from one sample sequenced in a study of cytomegalovirus exposure and HLA in healthy donors. The primer mix had 60 Vbeta and 13 Jbeta primers. The assay was immunoSEQ multiplex PCR, and TCRdb's table has in-frame clones only and misses some. The sample carries about 130,000 clones, less than 80% recorded once. The sequenced sample was PBMCs. The receptors stem from a man aged 35-49 years in good health and CMV-seropositive.

The chain has TRBV6-4 and TRBJ2-3; 10 positions agree with TRBD2. V shed 0 bases and J 1 base; nucleotides not matched to a gene: 1. The CDR3 is made up of 16 amino acids. CDR1 and CDR2 from the germline V gene are MRHNA and SNTAGT. DNA for the CDR3: TGTGCCAGCAGTGACTCGGGGACTAGCGGCACAGATACGCAGTATTTT. It specifies CASSDSGTSGTDTQYF.

The chain has TRBV21-1 and TRBJ1-2; the table's D call, TRBD1, was not checked against the DNA. TRBV21-1 is listed as a pseudogene. The CDR3 consists of 18 residues. CDR3 in amino acids: CASSKDLEPGTGGEGYTF. CDR3 nucleotides: TGTGCCAGCAGCAAGGATTTAGAGCCCGGGACAGGGGGCGAGGGCTACACCTTC.

V is TRBV6-5 and J is TRBJ2-2; the match to TRBD1 covers 10 bases. Germline CDR1 MNHEY, CDR2 SVGAGI. The CDR3 spans 14 residues. V lost 6 bases, J lost 7 bases, and 5 bases stayed unmatched. As DNA, the CDR3 is TGTGCCAGCAGCAGACAGGGGGCTGGCGGGGAGCTGTTTTTT. It yields the protein CASSRQGAGGELFF.

This chain connects TRBV29-1 to TRBJ2-1, with TRBD2 matching over 9 bases. The germline V gene has CDR1 SQVTM and CDR2 ANQGSEA. The ends lost 7 bases at V and 4 bases at J; junction bases unmatched: 5. The CDR3 has 13 amino acids. The CDR3 is CSAGTSLYNEQFF. CDR3 DNA sequence: TGCAGCGCAGGGACTAGCCTATACAATGAGCAGTTCTTC.

The gene calls are TRBV15 and TRBJ2-7, with a weak D call TRBD2 (6 bases). Per the germline V gene, CDR1 is LNHNV and CDR2 is YYDKDF (reference sequence). V lost 0 bases to trimming and J lost 6 bases, with 15 bases between them. This CDR3 has 15 residues. Written as DNA, the CDR3 is TGTGCCACCAGCAGAGAACCGGCTAGCGCGGGCGAGCAGTACTTC. Translation gives CATSREPASAGEQYF.

The chain is built from TRBV5-1 and TRBJ1-5; a weak D match, TRBD1 (5 bases). V lost 4 bases and J lost 2, with 13 bases in between. The germline CDR1 and CDR2 sequences are SGHRS and YFSETQ. This CDR3 comprises 15 residues. The CDR3 bases are TGCGCCAGCAGCCTAGACGTAGGGGGCAATCAGCCCCAGCATTTT. Encoded protein: CASSLDVGGNQPQHF. The full variable domain, in which reference TRBV5-1 and TRBJ1-5 provide the parts outside the CDR3, is KAGVTQTPRYLIKTRGQQVTLSCSPISGHRSVSWYQQTPGQGLQFLFEYFSETQRNKGNFPGRFSGRQFSNSRSEMNVSTLELGDSALYLCASSLDVGGNQPQHFGDGTRLSIL.